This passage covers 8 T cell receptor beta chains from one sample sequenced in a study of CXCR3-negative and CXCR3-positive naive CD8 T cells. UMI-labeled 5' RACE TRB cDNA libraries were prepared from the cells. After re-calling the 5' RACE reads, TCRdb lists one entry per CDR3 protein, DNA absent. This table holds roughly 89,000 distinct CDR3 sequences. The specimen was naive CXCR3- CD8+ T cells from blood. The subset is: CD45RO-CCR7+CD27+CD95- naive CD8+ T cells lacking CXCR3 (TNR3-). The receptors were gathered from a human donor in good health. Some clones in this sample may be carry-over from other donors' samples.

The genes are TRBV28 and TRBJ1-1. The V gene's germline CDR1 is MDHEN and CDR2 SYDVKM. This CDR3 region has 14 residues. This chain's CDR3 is CASSYSGPNTEAFF.

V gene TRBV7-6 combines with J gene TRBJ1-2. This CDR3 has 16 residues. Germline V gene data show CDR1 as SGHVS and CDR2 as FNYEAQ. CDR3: CASSSLDGVANYGYTF.

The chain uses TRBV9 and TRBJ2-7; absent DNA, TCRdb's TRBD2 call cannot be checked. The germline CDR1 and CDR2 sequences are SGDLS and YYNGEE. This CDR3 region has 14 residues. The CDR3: CASSGNTGLYEQYF.

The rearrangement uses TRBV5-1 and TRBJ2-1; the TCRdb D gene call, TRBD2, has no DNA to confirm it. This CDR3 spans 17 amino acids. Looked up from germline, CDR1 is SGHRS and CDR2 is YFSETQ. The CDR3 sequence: CASSLLAGEHSYNEQFF.

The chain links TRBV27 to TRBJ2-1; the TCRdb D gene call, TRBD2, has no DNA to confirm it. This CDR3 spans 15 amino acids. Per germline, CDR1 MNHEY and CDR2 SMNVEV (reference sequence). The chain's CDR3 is CASSPAAGAYNEQFF.

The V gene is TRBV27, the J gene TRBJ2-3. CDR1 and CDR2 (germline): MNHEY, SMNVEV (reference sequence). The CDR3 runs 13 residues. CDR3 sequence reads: CASSYTLTDTQYF.

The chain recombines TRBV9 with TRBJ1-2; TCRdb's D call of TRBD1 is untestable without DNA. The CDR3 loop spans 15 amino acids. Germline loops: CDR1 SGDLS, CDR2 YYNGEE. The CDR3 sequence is CASSQTGGRSYGYTF.

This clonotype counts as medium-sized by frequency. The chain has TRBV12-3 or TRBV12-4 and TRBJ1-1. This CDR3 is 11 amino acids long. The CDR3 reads CASSLGTEAFF.